This T cell receptor beta chain originates from a study of CD4+ T cells in melanoma. The germline V gene has CDR1 SGHDN and CDR2 FVKESK. V was trimmed by 6 bases and J by 0 bases, leaving 12 bases between them. The CDR3 is made up of 14 amino acids. With respect to this clone: Its target is unknown.

Study-wide findings and caveats: CD8+ T cell, macrophage and B cell function reportedly correlated with neoantigen-specific CD4+ T cells.

Using immunoSEQ multiplex PCR, the repertoire was profiled, and TCRdb retains in-frame clones only, with some absent. The sample holds 9,500 to 10,000 clones; more than 60% are singletons and the top ten take roughly 24%. The chain combines TRBV14 with TRBJ2-7; maybe TRBD1 (5 bases). What was sequenced was cells from a culture (not recorded whether cultured in vitro). The origin of this receptor is a human donor with melanoma. The CDR3 reads CASSWGGYSYEQYF. CDR3 sequence (DNA): TGTGCCAGCAGTTGGGGCGGCTACTCCTACGAGCAGTACTTC.